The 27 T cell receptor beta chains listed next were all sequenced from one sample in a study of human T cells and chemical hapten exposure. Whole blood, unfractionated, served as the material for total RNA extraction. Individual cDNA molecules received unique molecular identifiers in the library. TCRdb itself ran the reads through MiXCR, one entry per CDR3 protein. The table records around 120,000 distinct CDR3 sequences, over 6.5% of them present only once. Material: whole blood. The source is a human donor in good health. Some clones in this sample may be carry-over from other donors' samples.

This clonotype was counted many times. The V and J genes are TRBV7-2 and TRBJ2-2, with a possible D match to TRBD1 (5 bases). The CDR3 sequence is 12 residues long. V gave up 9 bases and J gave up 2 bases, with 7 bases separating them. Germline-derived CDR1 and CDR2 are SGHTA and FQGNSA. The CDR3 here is CARGRNTGELFF. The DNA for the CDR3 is TGTGCCAGGGGGCGAAACACCGGGGAGCTGTTTTTT.

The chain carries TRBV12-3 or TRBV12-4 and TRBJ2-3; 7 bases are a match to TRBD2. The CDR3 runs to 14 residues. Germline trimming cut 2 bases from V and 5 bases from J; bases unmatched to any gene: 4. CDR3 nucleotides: TGTGCCAGCAGTTTAAGCGGGGCGGTAGATACGCAGTATTTT. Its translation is CASSLSGAVDTQYF.

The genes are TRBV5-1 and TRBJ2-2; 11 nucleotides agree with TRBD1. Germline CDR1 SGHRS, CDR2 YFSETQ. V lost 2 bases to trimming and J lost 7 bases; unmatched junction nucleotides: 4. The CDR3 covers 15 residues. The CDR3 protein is CASSFGTGGLGELFF. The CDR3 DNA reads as TGCGCCAGCAGCTTCGGGACAGGGGGTCTCGGGGAGCTGTTTTTT. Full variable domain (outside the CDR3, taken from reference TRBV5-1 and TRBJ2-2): KAGVTQTPRYLIKTRGQQVTLSCSPISGHRSVSWYQQTPGQGLQFLFEYFSETQRNKGNFPGRFSGRQFSNSRSEMNVSTLELGDSALYLCASSFGTGGLGELFFGEGSRLTVL.

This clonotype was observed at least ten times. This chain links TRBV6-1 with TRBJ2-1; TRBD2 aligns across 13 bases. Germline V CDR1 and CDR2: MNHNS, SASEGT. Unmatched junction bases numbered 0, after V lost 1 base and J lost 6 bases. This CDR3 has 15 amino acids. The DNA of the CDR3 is TGTGCCAGCAGTGAAGGGACTAGCGGGAGCAATGAGCAGTTCTTC. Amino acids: CASSEGTSGSNEQFF.

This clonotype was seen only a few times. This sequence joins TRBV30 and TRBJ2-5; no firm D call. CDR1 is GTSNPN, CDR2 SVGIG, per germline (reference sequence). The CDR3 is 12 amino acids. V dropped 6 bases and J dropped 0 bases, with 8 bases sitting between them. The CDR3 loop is CACAPNQETQYF. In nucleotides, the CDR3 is TGTGCCTGTGCACCGAACCAAGAGACCCAGTACTTC. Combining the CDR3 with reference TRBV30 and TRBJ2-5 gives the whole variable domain SQTIHQWPATLVQPVGSPLSLECTVEGTSNPNLYWYRQAAGRGLQLLFYSVGIGQISSEVPQNLSASRPQDRQFILSSKKLLLSDSGFYLCACAPNQETQYFGPGTRLLVL.

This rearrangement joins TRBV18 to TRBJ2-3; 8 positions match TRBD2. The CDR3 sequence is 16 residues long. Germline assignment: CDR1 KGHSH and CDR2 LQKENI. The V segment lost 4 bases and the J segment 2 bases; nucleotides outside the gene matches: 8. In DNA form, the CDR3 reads TGTGCCAGCTCACTATCTCCGGGACTAGACACAGATACGCAGTATTTT. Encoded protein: CASSLSPGLDTDTQYF. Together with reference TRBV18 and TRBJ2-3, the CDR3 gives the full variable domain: NAGVMQNPRHLVRRRGQEARLRCSPMKGHSHVYWYRQLPEEGLKFMVYLQKENIIDESGMPKERFSAEFPKEGPSILRIQQVVRGDSAAYFCASSLSPGLDTDTQYFGPGTRLTVL.

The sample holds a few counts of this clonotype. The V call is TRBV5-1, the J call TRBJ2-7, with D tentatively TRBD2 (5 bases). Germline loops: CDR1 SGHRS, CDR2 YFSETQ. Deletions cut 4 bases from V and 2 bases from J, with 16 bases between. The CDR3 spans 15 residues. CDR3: CASSLQEAATYEQYF. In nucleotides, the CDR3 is TGCGCCAGCAGCCTCCAGGAAGCGGCGACCTACGAGCAGTACTTC.

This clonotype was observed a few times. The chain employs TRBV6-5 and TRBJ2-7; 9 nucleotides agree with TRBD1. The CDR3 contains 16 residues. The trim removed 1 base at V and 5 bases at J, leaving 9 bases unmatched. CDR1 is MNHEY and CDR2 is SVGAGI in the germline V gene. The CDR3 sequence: CASSYWRGQGIDEQYF. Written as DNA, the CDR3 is TGTGCCAGCAGTTACTGGCGGGGACAGGGTATCGACGAGCAGTACTTC.

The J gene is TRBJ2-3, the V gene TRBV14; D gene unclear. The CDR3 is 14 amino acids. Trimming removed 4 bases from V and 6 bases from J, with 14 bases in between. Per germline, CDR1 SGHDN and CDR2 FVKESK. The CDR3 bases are TGTGCCAGCAGCCCGTTACTAAATTCTGATACGCAGTATTTT. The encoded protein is CASSPLLNSDTQYF. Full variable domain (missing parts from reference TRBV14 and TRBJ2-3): EAGVTQFPSHSVIEKGQTVTLRCDPISGHDNLYWYRRVMGKEIKFLLHFVKESKQDESGMPNNRFLAERTGGTYSTLKVQPAELEDSGVYFCASSPLLNSDTQYFGPGTRLTVL.

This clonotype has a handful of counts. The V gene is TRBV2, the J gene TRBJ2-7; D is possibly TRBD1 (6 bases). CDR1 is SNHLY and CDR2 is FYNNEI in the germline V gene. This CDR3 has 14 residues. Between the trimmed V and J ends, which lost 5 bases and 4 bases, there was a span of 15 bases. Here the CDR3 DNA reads TGTGCCAGCAGTTCCCTCAGGGGAAGGTACGAGCAGTACTTC. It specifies CASSSLRGRYEQYF.

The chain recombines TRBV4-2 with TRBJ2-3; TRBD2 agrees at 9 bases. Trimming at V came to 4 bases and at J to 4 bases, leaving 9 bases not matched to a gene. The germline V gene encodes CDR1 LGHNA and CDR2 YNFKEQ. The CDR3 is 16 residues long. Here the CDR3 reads CASSLSSLAGSDTQYF. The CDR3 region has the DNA TGTGCCAGCAGCCTAAGCTCCCTAGCGGGGTCAGATACGCAGTATTTT.

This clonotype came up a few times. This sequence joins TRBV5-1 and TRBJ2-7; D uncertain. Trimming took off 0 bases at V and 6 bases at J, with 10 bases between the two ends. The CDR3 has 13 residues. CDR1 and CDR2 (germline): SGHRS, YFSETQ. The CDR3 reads CASSLEGYGEQYF. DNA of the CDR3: TGCGCCAGCAGCTTGGAAGGTTACGGCGAGCAGTACTTC.

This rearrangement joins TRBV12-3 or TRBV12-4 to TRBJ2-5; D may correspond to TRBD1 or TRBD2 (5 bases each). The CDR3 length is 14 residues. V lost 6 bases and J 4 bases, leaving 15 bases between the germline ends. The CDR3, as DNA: TGTGCCAGCAGGTTGGGGACCGGACGAGAGACCCAGTACTTC. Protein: CASRLGTGRETQYF.

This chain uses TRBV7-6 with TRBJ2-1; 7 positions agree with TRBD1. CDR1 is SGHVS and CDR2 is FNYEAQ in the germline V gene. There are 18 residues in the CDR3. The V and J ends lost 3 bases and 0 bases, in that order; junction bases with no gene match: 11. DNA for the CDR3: TGTGCCAGCAGCTTCTCAGAAACAGGGGCGAGCTCCTACAATGAGCAGTTCTTC. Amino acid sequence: CASSFSETGASSYNEQFF.

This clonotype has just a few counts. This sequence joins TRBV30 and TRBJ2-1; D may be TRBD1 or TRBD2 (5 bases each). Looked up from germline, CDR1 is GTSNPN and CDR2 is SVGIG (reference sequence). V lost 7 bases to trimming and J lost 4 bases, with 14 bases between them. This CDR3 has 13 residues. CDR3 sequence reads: CAYTGTGYNEQFF. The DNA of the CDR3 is TGTGCCTACACCGGGACCGGGTACAATGAGCAGTTCTTC. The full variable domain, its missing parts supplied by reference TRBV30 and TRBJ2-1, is SQTIHQWPATLVQPVGSPLSLECTVEGTSNPNLYWYRQAAGRGLQLLFYSVGIGQISSEVPQNLSASRPQDRQFILSSKKLLLSDSGFYLCAYTGTGYNEQFFGPGTRLTVL.

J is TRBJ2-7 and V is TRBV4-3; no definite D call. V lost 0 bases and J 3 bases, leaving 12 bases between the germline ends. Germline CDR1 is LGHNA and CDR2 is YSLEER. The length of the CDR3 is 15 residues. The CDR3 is CASSQDPVLNYEQYF. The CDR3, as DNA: TGCGCCAGCAGCCAAGATCCAGTCTTGAACTACGAGCAGTACTTC.

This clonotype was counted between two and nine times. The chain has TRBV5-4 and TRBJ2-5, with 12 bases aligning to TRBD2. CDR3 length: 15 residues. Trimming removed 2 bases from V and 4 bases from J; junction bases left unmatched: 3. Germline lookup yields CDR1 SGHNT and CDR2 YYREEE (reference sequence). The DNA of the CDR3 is TGTGCCAGCAGCTTTCTAGCGGGAGGGGGAGAGACCCAGTACTTC. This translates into CASSFLAGGGETQYF.

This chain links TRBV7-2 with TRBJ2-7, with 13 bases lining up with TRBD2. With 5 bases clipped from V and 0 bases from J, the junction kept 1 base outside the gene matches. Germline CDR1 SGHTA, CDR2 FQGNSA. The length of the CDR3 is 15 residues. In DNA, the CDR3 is TGTGCCAGCAGCCGGACTAGCGGGAGCTCCTACGAGCAGTACTTC. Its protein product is CASSRTSGSSYEQYF.

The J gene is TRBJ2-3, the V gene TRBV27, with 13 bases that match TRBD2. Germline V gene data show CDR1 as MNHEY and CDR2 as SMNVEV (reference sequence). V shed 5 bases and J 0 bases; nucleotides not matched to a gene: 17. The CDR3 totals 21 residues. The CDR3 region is CASSPDPTGTSGESSTDTQYF. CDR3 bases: TGTGCCAGCAGTCCCGATCCTACCGGGACTAGCGGGGAGTCTAGCACAGATACGCAGTATTTT.

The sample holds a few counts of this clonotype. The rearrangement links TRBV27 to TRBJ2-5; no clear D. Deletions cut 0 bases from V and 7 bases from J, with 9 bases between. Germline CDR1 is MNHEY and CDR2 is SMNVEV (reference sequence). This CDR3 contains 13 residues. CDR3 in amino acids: CASSLSNAGTQYF. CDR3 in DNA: TGTGCCAGCAGTTTATCAAACGCCGGGACCCAGTACTTC.

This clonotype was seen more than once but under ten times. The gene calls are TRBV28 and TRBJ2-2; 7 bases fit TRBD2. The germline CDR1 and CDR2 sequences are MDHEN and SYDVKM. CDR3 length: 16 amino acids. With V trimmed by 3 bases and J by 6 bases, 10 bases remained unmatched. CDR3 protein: CASSFPGLDVPGELFF. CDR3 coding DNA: TGTGCCAGCAGTTTCCCTGGACTAGACGTCCCCGGGGAGCTGTTTTTT.

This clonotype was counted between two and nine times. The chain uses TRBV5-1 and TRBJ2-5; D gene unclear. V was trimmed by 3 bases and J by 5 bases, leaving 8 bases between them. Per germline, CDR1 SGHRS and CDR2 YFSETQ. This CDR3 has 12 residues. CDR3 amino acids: CASSSGSETQYF. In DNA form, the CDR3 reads TGCGCCAGCAGCTCCGGGTCGGAGACCCAGTACTTC.

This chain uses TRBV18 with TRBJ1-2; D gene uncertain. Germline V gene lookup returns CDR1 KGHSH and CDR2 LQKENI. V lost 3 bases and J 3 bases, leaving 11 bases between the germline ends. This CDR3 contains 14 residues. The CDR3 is CASSPPSGDYGYTF. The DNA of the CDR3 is TGTGCCAGCTCACCCCCTTCTGGAGACTATGGCTACACCTTC. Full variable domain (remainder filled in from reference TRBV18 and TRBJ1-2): NAGVMQNPRHLVRRRGQEARLRCSPMKGHSHVYWYRQLPEEGLKFMVYLQKENIIDESGMPKERFSAEFPKEGPSILRIQQVVRGDSAAYFCASSPPSGDYGYTFGSGTRLTVV.

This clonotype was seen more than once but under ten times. The CDR3 DNA reads as TGTGCCAGCAGCCACAGGGGTGGGGGCAAAGGACAGTTCTTC. Translating it yields CASSHRGGGKGQFF. The chain is built from TRBV6-2 or TRBV6-3 and TRBJ2-1; 7 bases fit TRBD1. V gave up 6 bases and J gave up 13 bases; unmatched junction bases: 15. The CDR3 runs to 14 residues. Per germline, CDR1 MNHEY and CDR2 SVGEGT.

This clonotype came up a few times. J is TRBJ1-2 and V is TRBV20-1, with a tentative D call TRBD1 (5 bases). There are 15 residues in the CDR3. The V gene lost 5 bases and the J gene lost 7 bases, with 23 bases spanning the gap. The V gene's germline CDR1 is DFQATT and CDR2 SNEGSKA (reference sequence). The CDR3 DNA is TGCAGTGCTTTTCACCCCGCCAGGGAAAGAGGTGGCTACACCTTC. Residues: CSAFHPARERGGYTF.

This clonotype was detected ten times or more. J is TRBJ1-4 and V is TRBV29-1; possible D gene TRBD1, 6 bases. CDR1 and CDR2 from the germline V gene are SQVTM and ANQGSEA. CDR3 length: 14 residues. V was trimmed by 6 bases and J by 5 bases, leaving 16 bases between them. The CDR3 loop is CSVTQARGNEKLFF. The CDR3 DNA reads TGCAGCGTCACCCAGGCGAGGGGGAATGAAAAACTGTTTTTT.

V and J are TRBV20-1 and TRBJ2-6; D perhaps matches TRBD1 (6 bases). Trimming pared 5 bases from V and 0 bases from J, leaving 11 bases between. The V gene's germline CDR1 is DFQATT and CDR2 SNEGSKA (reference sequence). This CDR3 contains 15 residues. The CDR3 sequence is CSASTGSSGANVLTF. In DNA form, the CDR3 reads TGCAGTGCTTCCACAGGGAGCTCTGGGGCCAACGTCCTGACTTTC.